Sequencing of this T cell receptor (beta chain) was carried out in a study of blood T cell repertoires in COVID-19. Across the whole study: From the United States, Italy and Spain came samples of acute and convalescent COVID-19. In each case, the material was cDNA or gDNA derived from T cells, B-cell-depleted T cells, or PBMCs.

The method was immunoSEQ multiplex PCR; TCRdb's version includes in-frame clones alone and lacks a portion of them. The data contain roughly 81,000 clones, 80% to 90% of them singletons. With 5 bases removed from V and 3 bases from J, the gap between germline ends came to 11 bases. The CDR3 has 14 amino acids. Germline CDR1 and CDR2: MNHEY and SVGAGI. This clonotype originated in a man older than 75 with active or convalescent COVID-19. This chain joins TRBV6-5 and TRBJ1-5, with D perhaps matching TRBD1 (6 bases). The sequencing sample was made of peripheral blood. CDR3: CASSQQGYNQPQHF. CDR3 coding DNA: TGTGCCAGCAGTCAACAGGGTTACAATCAGCCCCAGCATTTT.